This TCR beta chain came from a study of beta chain features in type 1 diabetes. CDR1 is LGHNA and CDR2 is YNFKEQ in the germline V gene. The CDR3 sequence is 15 residues long. The V gene end was trimmed by 4 bases and the J gene end by 6 bases; junction bases not matched to a gene: 7. Expressed TCRB transcripts were sequenced because the entire RNA isolate underwent reverse transcription. Profiled with immunoSEQ multiplex PCR; TCRdb holds only in-frame clones, not every one. The profile covers 620,000 or so clones, with roughly a sixth appearing a single time and approximately 0.087% taken by the ten largest.

The specimen was naive CD4+ T cells from blood. The TCR originated in a man aged 18 to 35 in good health. V usage is TRBV4-2 and J usage is TRBJ2-1; 9 bases line up with TRBD2. The CDR3 bases are TGTGCCAGCAGCCCCGGCGGGAGGGCCATCAATGAGCAGTTCTTC. It specifies CASSPGGRAINEQFF.